This entry lists 16 T cell receptor beta chains sequenced from one sample in a study of T-cell memory formation after mild COVID-19. TCRdb re-analysed the 5' RACE reads in MiXCR, keeping a single row per CDR3 protein. Of a few hundred thousand distinct CDR3 sequences listed, 16% were seen once; the top ten hold around a fifth. The sequenced sample consisted of PBMCs or a T cell subset sorted from them (not recorded which). Every receptor here comes from a man between 18 and 29 years old who had mild COVID-19 (a few samples of this study predate the infection). Cell type and time point are not known.

This clonotype was observed a few times. The CDR3 DNA is TGTGCCAGCAGGGACCACTCGCCTAGCACAGATACGCAGTATTTT. Its translation is CASRDHSPSTDTQYF. This rearrangement joins TRBV7-8 to TRBJ2-3; no firm D call. Trimming took 6 bases from V and 0 from J, leaving 13 bases between them. The CDR3 covers 15 residues. In germline, CDR1 is SGHVS, CDR2 FQNEAQ.

V usage is TRBV6-5 and J usage is TRBJ2-5; 14 bases agree with TRBD2. The ends lost 8 bases at V and 5 bases at J; junction bases unmatched: 7. The CDR3 is 15 residues long. CDR1 MNHEY and CDR2 SVGAGI come from the germline V gene. CDR3 residues: CASSWTSGGPETQYF. Written as DNA, the CDR3 is TGTGCCAGCTCATGGACTAGCGGGGGGCCGGAGACCCAGTACTTC.

This clonotype was observed at least ten times. J is TRBJ2-7 and V is TRBV7-9; 9 positions agree with TRBD1. CDR1 and CDR2 from the germline V gene are SEHNR and FQNEAQ (reference sequence). The CDR3 has 16 amino acids. After removal of 5 bases from V and 6 bases from J, the junction contained 14 bases not matched to a gene. The DNA for the CDR3 is TGTGCCAGCAGCCAAGAGACCCGGACAGGGGATTTCGAGCAGTACTTC. Encoded protein: CASSQETRTGDFEQYF.

The chain recombines TRBV12-3 or TRBV12-4 with TRBJ2-1; 10 positions match TRBD1. The CDR3 covers 17 residues. Trimming removed 5 bases from V and 4 bases from J; junction bases left unmatched: 11. The CDR3 nucleotides are TGTGCCAGCAGTGATCACCACGGGACAGGGGTATACAATGAGCAGTTCTTC. Translation: CASSDHHGTGVYNEQFF.

With regard to this clonotype: Sequence at one end of the junction differs from germline and may be a read error. The rearrangement links TRBV4-3 to TRBJ2-3; maybe TRBD2 (7 bases). The germline V gene has CDR1 LGHNA and CDR2 YSLEER. This CDR3 spans 13 amino acids. The CDR3 DNA follows: TGCGCCAGCAGTCTACTAGCGACAGGTACGCAGTATTTT. Protein: CASSLLATGTQYF.

This clonotype was counted between two and nine times. The V and J genes are TRBV7-3 and TRBJ2-3, with 8 positions matching TRBD2. The germline gives CDR1 SGHTA, CDR2 FQGTGA. The CDR3 runs 14 residues. Germline trimming cut 5 bases from V and 2 bases from J; bases unmatched to any gene: 3. CDR3 DNA: TGTGCCAGCAGCAACGGGAGGGTCACAGATACGCAGTATTTT. Protein product: CASSNGRVTDTQYF.

The chain has TRBV5-1 and TRBJ1-2; D is possibly TRBD1 (6 bases). The V and J ends lost 0 bases and 8 bases respectively, with 11 bases between them. The CDR3 spans 13 residues. Germline V lookup: CDR1 SGHRS, CDR2 YFSETQ. The CDR3 spells CASSLDREGGYTF. The CDR3 region has the DNA TGCGCCAGCAGCTTGGACAGGGAAGGAGGCTACACCTTC.

CDR3 in DNA: TGTGCCAGCAGAACAGGGAGGAATGTTGACTCACCCCTCCACTTT. It specifies CASRTGRNVDSPLHF. This sequence joins TRBV27 and TRBJ1-6; tentatively, D is TRBD1 (6 bases). Germline V gene lookup returns CDR1 MNHEY and CDR2 SMNVEV (reference sequence). The V end was cut by 6 bases, the J end by 10 bases, with 19 bases between. This CDR3 contains 15 residues.

This clonotype was counted a few times. The chain links TRBV4-3 to TRBJ1-2, with 8 bases fitting TRBD1. J gave up 6 bases and V 4 bases, and 1 base lay outside the gene matches. Germline V gene lookup returns CDR1 LGHNA and CDR2 YSLEER. This CDR3 region has 12 residues. The CDR3 here is CASSRQGNGYTF. The CDR3 nucleotides read TGCGCCAGCAGCCGACAGGGGAATGGCTACACCTTC.

This clonotype was counted between two and nine times. V gene TRBV20-1 combines with J gene TRBJ1-2, with a weak D call TRBD1 (5 bases). V lost 6 bases and J 9 bases, leaving 8 bases between the germline ends. This CDR3 comprises 9 residues. Germline V gives CDR1 DFQATT, CDR2 SNEGSKA (reference sequence). The CDR3 DNA reads as TGCAGTGCAGACAGAAGCTACACCTTC. Its translation is CSADRSYTF.

This chain links TRBV15 with TRBJ2-6; D tentatively reads TRBD1 or TRBD2 (5 bases each). Trimming removed 1 base at V and 2 bases at J, with 15 bases between. This CDR3 region has 18 residues. Germline assignment: CDR1 LNHNV and CDR2 YYDKDF (reference sequence). CDR3 sequence reads: CATSRGFQGVPGANVLTF. CDR3 DNA sequence: TGTGCCACCAGCAGAGGGTTCCAGGGAGTCCCTGGGGCCAACGTCCTGACTTTC.

The V and J genes are TRBV5-1 and TRBJ2-2; TRBD1 matches 7 bases. V was clipped by 3 bases and J by 1 base; unmatched bases: 3. This CDR3 region has 15 residues. Germline V gives CDR1 SGHRS, CDR2 YFSETQ. This CDR3 is CASSWGQMNTGELFF. The CDR3, as DNA: TGCGCCAGCAGCTGGGGACAGATGAACACCGGGGAGCTGTTTTTT.

This clonotype was picked up a small number of times. The gene calls are TRBV13 and TRBJ2-1; 13 positions match TRBD2. The CDR3 covers 17 residues. Germline V gives CDR1 PRHDT, CDR2 FYEKMQ (reference sequence). The ends lost 8 bases at V and 4 bases at J; junction bases unmatched: 11. DNA for the CDR3: TGTGCCAGCCGCACCGGGACTAGCGGGGATTTATACAATGAGCAGTTCTTC. This sequence encodes CASRTGTSGDLYNEQFF.

This chain joins TRBV7-2 and TRBJ2-5; D not resolved. V lost 2 bases and J lost 5, with 18 bases in between. This CDR3 is built from 16 residues. CDR1 and CDR2 (germline): SGHTA, FQGNSA. The CDR3 loop is CASSLYGIGIGETQYF. In nucleotides, the CDR3 is TGTGCCAGCAGCTTATATGGGATCGGAATCGGGGAGACCCAGTACTTC.

This clonotype was counted at least ten times. This chain uses TRBV5-1 with TRBJ1-4; weak D call: TRBD1 (5 bases). The CDR3 contains 15 residues. The V gene's germline CDR1 is SGHRS and CDR2 YFSETQ. Trimming shortened V by 7 bases and J by 7 bases, and 20 bases separated the two germline ends. The CDR3 loop is CASGLRGGTGEKLFF. The CDR3 nucleotides read TGCGCCAGCGGCCTACGCGGCGGGACGGGTGAAAAACTGTTTTTT.

The chain uses TRBV6-5 and TRBJ2-1; 12 bases fit TRBD2. This CDR3 region has 15 residues. Germline CDR1 MNHEY, CDR2 SVGAGI. Losses at the gene ends were 6 bases for V and 8 bases for J; bases not matched to a gene: 8. DNA for the CDR3: TGTGCCAGCAGGGCCTCTAGCGGGGGGGGCCATGAGCAGTTCTTC. Its protein product is CASRASSGGGHEQFF.